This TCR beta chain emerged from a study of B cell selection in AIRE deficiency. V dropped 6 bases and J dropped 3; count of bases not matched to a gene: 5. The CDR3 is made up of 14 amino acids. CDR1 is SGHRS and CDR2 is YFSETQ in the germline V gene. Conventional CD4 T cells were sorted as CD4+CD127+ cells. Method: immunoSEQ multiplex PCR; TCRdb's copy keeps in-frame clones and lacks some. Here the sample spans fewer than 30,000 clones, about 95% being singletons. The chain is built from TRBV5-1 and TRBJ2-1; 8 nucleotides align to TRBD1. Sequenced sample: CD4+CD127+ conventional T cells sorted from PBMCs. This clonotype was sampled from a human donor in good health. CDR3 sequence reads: CASTFGQGYNEQFF. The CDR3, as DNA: TGCGCCAGCACCTTCGGACAGGGCTACAATGAGCAGTTCTTC.